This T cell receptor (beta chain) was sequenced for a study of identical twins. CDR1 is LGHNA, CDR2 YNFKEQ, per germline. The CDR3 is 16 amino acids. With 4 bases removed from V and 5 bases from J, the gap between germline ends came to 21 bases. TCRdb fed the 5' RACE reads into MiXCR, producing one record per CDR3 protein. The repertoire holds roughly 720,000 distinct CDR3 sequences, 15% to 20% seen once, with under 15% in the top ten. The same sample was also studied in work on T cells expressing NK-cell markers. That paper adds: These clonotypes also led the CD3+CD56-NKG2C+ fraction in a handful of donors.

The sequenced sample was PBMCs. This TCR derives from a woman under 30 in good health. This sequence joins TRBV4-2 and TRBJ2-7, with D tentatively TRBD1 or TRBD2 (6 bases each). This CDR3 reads CASSRQGGQGPHEQYF. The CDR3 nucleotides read TGTGCCAGCAGCCGACAAGGGGGGCAGGGTCCCCACGAGCAGTACTTC.